The 22 T cell receptor beta chains below all came from one sample that was sequenced in a study of blood T cell repertoires in COVID-19. TCRdb keeps only in-frame clones here, not all; method: immunoSEQ multiplex PCR. Among about 210,000 clones listed, approximately 86% were seen once. Sequencing used PBMCs or T cells enriched from blood (not recorded which). The source of these receptors is a man younger than 35 with acute COVID-19.

The rearrangement links TRBV3-1 (or the pseudogene TRBV3-2) to TRBJ1-6, with a possible D match to TRBD1 (5 bases). The CDR3 loop spans 15 amino acids. CDR1 is LGHDT and CDR2 is YNNKEL in the germline V gene (reference sequence). Trimming stripped 0 bases from V and 8 bases from J, with 11 bases between. DNA of the CDR3: TGTGCCAGCAGCCAAGATGGGGCAGGGCATTCACCCCTCCACTTT. Amino acids: CASSQDGAGHSPLHF.

This rearrangement joins TRBV30 to TRBJ2-7; TRBD2 matches at 7 bases. Per germline, CDR1 GTSNPN and CDR2 SVGIG (reference sequence). The length of the CDR3 is 13 residues. V lost 0 bases, J lost 7 bases, and 6 bases stayed unmatched. CDR3 protein: CAWSVAGVGEQYF. Here the CDR3 DNA reads TGTGCCTGGAGTGTCGCGGGAGTGGGAGAGCAGTACTTC.

This chain connects TRBV4-1 to TRBJ2-3, with D possibly being TRBD2 (6 bases). Germline-derived CDR1 and CDR2 are MGHRA and YSYEKL. V was cut by 5 bases and J by 4 bases, with 13 bases left in between. The CDR3 covers 14 residues. In DNA form, the CDR3 reads TGCGCCAGCAGCGGGACTCCATTGGCAGATACGCAGTATTTT. It specifies CASSGTPLADTQYF.

The gene calls are TRBV4-1 and TRBJ1-6; no clear D. Germline lookup yields CDR1 MGHRA and CDR2 YSYEKL. Trimming took 6 bases from V and 6 from J, leaving 18 bases between them. The CDR3 loop spans 16 amino acids. The CDR3, as DNA: TGCGCCAGCAGTCACGTAATCAGGAATGGTAATTCACCCCTCCACTTT. Its translation: CASSHVIRNGNSPLHF.

This clone was seen a handful of times. This chain uses TRBV28 with TRBJ2-7; 8 bases agree with TRBD2. In germline, CDR1 is MDHEN, CDR2 SYDVKM. The CDR3 extends over 15 amino acids. The V segment lost 1 base and the J segment 7 bases; nucleotides outside the gene matches: 9. The CDR3 DNA follows: TGTGCCAGCAGTTTATATGCGGGAGGTACGGGAGAGCAGTACTTC. Translation gives CASSLYAGGTGEQYF.

The chain links TRBV19 to TRBJ2-1, with D unclear. V was trimmed by 3 bases and J by 6 bases, leaving 9 bases between them. CDR1 and CDR2 (germline): LNHDA, SQIVND (reference sequence). The CDR3 totals 13 residues. CDR3 in amino acids: CASSISSPNEQFF. DNA for the CDR3: TGTGCCAGTAGTATCTCCTCCCCCAATGAGCAGTTCTTC.

This clone appeared a single time. V is TRBV4-3 and J is TRBJ2-3, with D maybe TRBD2 (6 bases). Trimming took off 4 bases at V and 3 bases at J, with 17 bases between the two ends. The CDR3 loop spans 16 amino acids. Germline CDR1 LGHNA, CDR2 YSLEER. CDR3 sequence reads: CASSPRPGVPTDTQYF. The CDR3, as DNA: TGCGCCAGCAGCCCCCGGCCGGGGGTCCCGACAGATACGCAGTATTTT.

V gene TRBV11-3 combines with J gene TRBJ2-6; 7 positions agree with TRBD2. Trimming removed 5 bases from V and 2 bases from J; junction bases left unmatched: 3. CDR1 and CDR2 (germline): SGHNT, YENEEA. This CDR3 has 15 amino acids. CDR3 sequence (DNA): TGTGCCAGCAGCCGGAGCGGGACTGGGGCCAACGTCCTGACTTTC. This codes for CASSRSGTGANVLTF. Drawing the rest from reference TRBV11-3 and TRBJ2-6, the complete variable domain is EAGVVQSPRYKIIEKKQPVAFWCNPISGHNTLYWYLQNLGQGPELLIRYENEEAVDDSQLPKDRFSAERLKGVDSTLKIQPAELGDSAVYLCASSRSGTGANVLTFGAGSRLTVL.

This rearrangement joins TRBV5-4 to TRBJ1-2, with D maybe TRBD1 (5 bases). CDR1 is SGHNT and CDR2 is YYREEE in the germline V gene (reference sequence). This CDR3 has 15 amino acids. Trimming shortened V by 3 bases and J by 6 bases, and 18 bases separated the two germline ends. For the CDR3, the DNA is TGTGCCAGCAGCTCAAGGGACTCCTCGGCTCATGGCTACACCTTC. Its translation: CASSSRDSSAHGYTF.

This chain connects TRBV6-5 to TRBJ1-2; no clear D gene. The germline V and J ends were trimmed by 6 bases and 6 bases, with 17 bases remaining between them. The CDR3 totals 14 residues. The germline gives CDR1 MNHEY, CDR2 SVGAGI. CDR3 residues: CASRVGGSADGYTF. The DNA for the CDR3 is TGTGCCAGCAGGGTCGGCGGCAGCGCCGATGGCTACACCTTC.

V gene TRBV18 combines with J gene TRBJ2-7; TRBD2 matches at 9 bases. Germline-derived CDR1 and CDR2 are KGHSH and LQKENI. The CDR3 runs to 15 residues. V dropped 3 bases and J dropped 2; count of bases not matched to a gene: 5. The CDR3 coding sequence is TGTGCCAGCTCACCGGGGCTAGCGGGAACCTACGAGCAGTACTTC. Its protein is CASSPGLAGTYEQYF.

J is TRBJ1-1 and V is TRBV4-1; the D is unclear. This CDR3 spans 15 amino acids. Germline loops: CDR1 MGHRA, CDR2 YSYEKL. The V end lost 4 bases, the J end lost 3 bases, and 15 bases lay between the germline ends. The CDR3 loop is CASSLRPPADTEAFF. The CDR3 DNA reads as TGCGCCAGCAGCCTCCGTCCTCCCGCGGACACTGAAGCTTTCTTT.

The rearrangement joins TRBV4-1 to TRBJ2-2, with unresolved D. The CDR3 covers 12 residues. Trimming removed 4 bases at V and 5 bases at J, with 5 bases between. Germline CDR1 MGHRA, CDR2 YSYEKL. CDR3 loop: CASSLKTGELFF. The CDR3 nucleotides read TGCGCCAGCAGCCTAAAAACCGGGGAGCTGTTTTTT.

This clone was counted a few times. The chain employs TRBV7-9 and TRBJ1-3; D is ambiguous. The V end lost 5 bases, the J end lost 0 bases, and 11 bases lay between the germline ends. This CDR3 region has 15 residues. Germline CDR1 and CDR2: SEHNR and FQNEAQ (reference sequence). The CDR3 bases are TGTGCCAGCAGCCCAGCGAAAAACTCTGGAAACACCATATATTTT. Translation: CASSPAKNSGNTIYF. Based on the CDR3 plus reference TRBV7-9 and TRBJ1-3, the full variable domain is DTGVSQNPRHKITKRGQNVTFRCDPISEHNRLYWYRQTLGQGPEFLTYFQNEAQLEKSRLLSDRFSAERPKGSFSTLEIQRTEQGDSAMYLCASSPAKNSGNTIYFGEGSWLTVV.

J is TRBJ2-2 and V is TRBV1; the D call in the table, TRBD2, was not verified against the DNA. TRBV1 is described as a pseudogene. The CDR3 runs 18 residues. The CDR3 is CTSSHETSGRKNTGELFF. CDR3 nucleotide sequence: TGCACCAGCAGCCATGAGACTAGCGGGAGGAAGAACACCGGGGAGCTGTTTTTT.

The V call is TRBV4-3, the J call TRBJ2-7; maybe TRBD1 (6 bases). CDR1 and CDR2 (germline): LGHNA, YSLEER. The CDR3 covers 17 residues. The germline V and J ends were trimmed by 0 bases and 5 bases, with 20 bases remaining between them. CDR3 sequence reads: CASSQEKFGQGIHEQYF. The DNA for the CDR3 is TGCGCCAGCAGCCAAGAAAAATTCGGCCAGGGGATCCACGAGCAGTACTTC.

The chain links TRBV21-1 to TRBJ2-1; the listed D gene, TRBD2, was not tested against the DNA. TRBV21-1 is marked as a pseudogene. The CDR3 length is 17 residues. CDR3 nucleotides: TGTGCCAGCAGCAAAGTTGCGCTAGCGGTCTCCTACAATGAGCAGTTCTTC. It encodes CASSKVALAVSYNEQFF.

The V call is TRBV9, the J call TRBJ1-2, with D possibly matching TRBD1 (5 bases). This CDR3 has 14 residues. V lost 0 bases and J 6 bases, leaving 12 bases between the germline ends. Germline V CDR1 and CDR2: SGDLS, YYNGEE. The CDR3 region has the DNA TGTGCCAGCAGCGTAGCTTCAGGGCCTCATGGCTACACCTTC. It is translated as CASSVASGPHGYTF.

This rearrangement joins TRBV28 to TRBJ1-6, with D tentatively TRBD1 (5 bases). Germline V gene lookup returns CDR1 MDHEN and CDR2 SYDVKM. This CDR3 comprises 16 residues. Trimming pared 6 bases from V and 13 bases from J, leaving 25 bases between. Here the CDR3 reads CASRSNRLRRLSPLHF. The CDR3 DNA reads TGTGCCAGCAGGTCAAACAGGTTGAGAAGGTTAAGTCCCCTCCACTTT.

This CDR3 is CASSPSLAEKLFF. In nucleotides, the CDR3 is TGTGCCAGCAGCCCAAGTTTGGCTGAAAAACTGTTTTTT. The gene calls are TRBV3-1 (or the pseudogene TRBV3-2) and TRBJ1-4; D uncertain. CDR1 and CDR2 from the germline V gene are LGHDT and YNNKEL (reference sequence). The V gene lost 4 bases and the J gene lost 7 bases, with 10 bases spanning the gap. The CDR3 runs 13 residues.

The sample holds a few counts of this clone. The genes are TRBV30 and TRBJ1-6, with a tentative D call TRBD1 (6 bases). This CDR3 is 16 amino acids long. The V end lost 3 bases, the J end lost 5 bases, and 17 bases lay between the germline ends. The germline V gene has CDR1 GTSNPN and CDR2 SVGIG (reference sequence). The CDR3 bases are TGTGCCTGGAGCTTCCACCACAGGGAAAATAATTCACCCCTCCACTTT. As protein: CAWSFHHRENNSPLHF.

The chain carries TRBV29-1 and TRBJ2-5; 8 bases agree with TRBD1. The CDR3 extends over 17 amino acids. Per the germline V gene, CDR1 is SQVTM and CDR2 is ANQGSEA. The V gene end was trimmed by 2 bases and the J gene end by 5 bases; junction bases not matched to a gene: 16. CDR3: CSVEPPYRGRIVETQYF. In DNA form, the CDR3 reads TGCAGCGTTGAACCCCCGTACAGGGGGAGGATTGTGGAGACCCAGTACTTC.